Listed here are 24 T cell receptor beta chains from one sample, sequenced in a study of glioma-infiltrating T cells after dendritic cell vaccination. The data were produced by immunoSEQ multiplex PCR, yet TCRdb's version contains in-frame clones alone and is incomplete. Of 71,000 or so clones listed, roughly 79% are singletons. The sample was blood, taken before dendritic cell vaccination. The receptors here all came from a human donor with glioblastoma.

V usage is TRBV12-5 and J usage is TRBJ1-1, with TRBD1 as a possible D gene (5 bases). The CDR3 is made up of 18 amino acids. Germline V CDR1 and CDR2: LGHNT, FRNRAP. V lost 2 bases to trimming and J lost 1 base, with 20 bases between them. The CDR3, as DNA: TGTGCTAGTGGTTTGCCCCAAAAATTTTCGGACAAGAACACTGAAGCTTTCTTT. This sequence encodes CASGLPQKFSDKNTEAFF.

The rearrangement uses TRBV2 and TRBJ1-1; TRBD1 aligns across 7 bases. Trimming removed 4 bases from V and 7 bases from J; junction bases left unmatched: 6. This CDR3 has 13 residues. CDR1 and CDR2 from the germline V gene are SNHLY and FYNNEI. CDR3 sequence reads: CASSGTGASEAFF. The CDR3 DNA reads as TGTGCCAGCAGTGGGACAGGAGCCAGTGAAGCTTTCTTT.

This chain links TRBV5-1 with TRBJ1-4, with 8 bases matching TRBD1. This CDR3 spans 14 amino acids. Germline CDR1 reads SGHRS; CDR2 reads YFSETQ. V dropped 3 bases and J dropped 8; count of bases not matched to a gene: 6. CDR3 coding DNA: TGCGCCAGCAGCTCCGGGACAGGCGAGGAAAAACTGTTTTTT. The encoded protein is CASSSGTGEEKLFF.

This chain links TRBV19 with TRBJ2-1, with 12 bases matching TRBD2. The CDR3 runs 15 residues. The V segment lost 8 bases and the J segment 1 base; nucleotides outside the gene matches: 3. Germline V gene data show CDR1 as LNHDA and CDR2 as SQIVND (reference sequence). The CDR3 sequence: CASRLAGDSYNEQFF. The CDR3 DNA sequence: TGTGCCAGTCGACTAGCGGGGGATTCCTACAATGAGCAGTTCTTC.

This chain joins TRBV9 and TRBJ2-3; 7 nucleotides match TRBD2. The CDR3 is 14 residues long. Germline values: CDR1 SGDLS, CDR2 YYNGEE. The V and J ends lost 9 bases and 0 bases, in that order; junction bases with no gene match: 7. The CDR3 DNA follows: TGTGCCACCTCTAGCGGATATAGCACAGATACGCAGTATTTT. Its protein is CATSSGYSTDTQYF.

This clone occurred once. V usage is TRBV5-6 and J usage is TRBJ1-4; 7 nucleotides match TRBD1. Germline V gives CDR1 SGHDT, CDR2 YYEEEE. This CDR3 spans 13 amino acids. With 3 bases clipped from V and 13 bases from J, the junction kept 9 bases outside the gene matches. CDR3 nucleotide sequence: TGTGCCAGCAGCTGGCAACGGGGGACAGTACTGTTTTTT. It is translated as CASSWQRGTVLFF. The whole variable domain, remainder taken from reference TRBV5-6 and TRBJ1-4, is DAGVTQSPTHLIKTRGQQVTLRCSPKSGHDTVSWYQQALGQGPQFIFQYYEEEERQRGNFPDRFSGHQFPNYSSELNVNALLLGDSALYLCASSWQRGTVLFFGSGTQLSVL.

The chain uses TRBV4-3 and TRBJ2-3, with 10 bases fitting TRBD2. The CDR3 loop spans 15 amino acids. After removal of 4 bases from V and 2 bases from J, the junction contained 3 bases not matched to a gene. Germline V CDR1 and CDR2: LGHNA, YSLEER. The CDR3 spells CASSPGTSDTDTQYF. CDR3 nucleotide sequence: TGCGCCAGCAGCCCCGGGACTAGCGACACAGATACGCAGTATTTT.

The chain links TRBV7-7 to TRBJ1-4; unclear D gene. Per germline, CDR1 SSHAT and CDR2 FNYEAQ (reference sequence). The CDR3 is made up of 13 amino acids. The germline V and J ends were trimmed by 5 bases and 8 bases, with 12 bases remaining between them. Here the CDR3 reads CASSPAYGEKLFF. CDR3 sequence (DNA): TGTGCCAGCAGCCCGGCGTACGGGGAAAAACTGTTTTTT.

The V call is TRBV9, the J call TRBJ2-2; 8 nucleotides agree with TRBD1. Germline V CDR1 and CDR2: SGDLS, YYNGEE. CDR3 length: 16 amino acids. V was pared by 5 bases and J by 5 bases, with 11 bases of the junction left unmatched. CDR3 nucleotides: TGTGCCAGCAGTCTATCCTCAGGGGGCCGGACCGGGGAGCTGTTTTTT. Its protein is CASSLSSGGRTGELFF.

The V call is TRBV7-8, the J call TRBJ1-1; no clear D. The V gene lost 1 base and the J gene lost 5 bases, with 14 bases spanning the gap. The germline CDR1 and CDR2 sequences are SGHVS and FQNEAQ. This CDR3 comprises 15 residues. CDR3 region: CASSLGGVIGTEAFF. As DNA, the CDR3 is TGTGCCAGCAGCTTAGGCGGGGTAATAGGGACTGAAGCTTTCTTT.

The chain combines TRBV7-9 with TRBJ1-6, with a possible D match to TRBD1 (5 bases). Deletions cut 1 base from V and 9 bases from J, with 16 bases between. Germline CDR1 and CDR2: SEHNR and FQNEAQ (reference sequence). CDR3 length: 16 amino acids. The CDR3 region is CASSLVYRLRGSPLHF. CDR3 bases: TGTGCCAGCAGCTTAGTATACAGGCTCCGAGGTTCACCCCTCCACTTT.

This chain connects TRBV14 to TRBJ1-2; 10 nucleotides line up with TRBD1. The CDR3 is made up of 15 amino acids. Germline-derived CDR1 and CDR2 are SGHDN and FVKESK. The V and J ends lost 2 bases and 8 bases, in that order; junction bases with no gene match: 8. CDR3 amino acids: CASSQPEDRGGGYTF. The CDR3 DNA is TGTGCCAGCAGCCAACCTGAGGACAGGGGGGGAGGCTACACCTTC.

The V gene is TRBV2, the J gene TRBJ1-2; possible D gene TRBD1, 6 bases. The CDR3 loop spans 15 amino acids. CDR1 is SNHLY, CDR2 FYNNEI, per germline. V was shortened by 6 bases and J by 0 bases, with 14 bases between the two germline ends. The CDR3 here is CASSASGGPNYGYTF. In nucleotides, the CDR3 is TGTGCCAGCAGCGCAAGTGGGGGCCCTAACTATGGCTACACCTTC.

This chain connects TRBV5-4 to TRBJ2-5; D gene uncertain. This CDR3 comprises 15 residues. Germline V gene data show CDR1 as SGHNT and CDR2 as YYREEE (reference sequence). The germline V and J ends were trimmed by 0 bases and 0 bases, with 9 bases remaining between them. The CDR3: CASSLGFANQETQYF. For the CDR3, the DNA is TGTGCCAGCAGCTTGGGATTCGCGAACCAAGAGACCCAGTACTTC.

The chain is built from TRBV6-5 and TRBJ2-5; possibly TRBD2 for D (6 bases). The CDR3 consists of 13 residues. With 3 bases removed from V and 5 bases from J, the gap between germline ends came to 10 bases. The V gene's germline CDR1 is MNHEY and CDR2 SVGAGI. This CDR3 is CASSYGGSETQYF. The CDR3 nucleotides read TGTGCCAGCAGTTATGGAGGGAGCGAGACCCAGTACTTC.

This chain links TRBV5-1 with TRBJ2-1; TRBD2 matches 8 bases. CDR3 length: 13 amino acids. Germline lookup yields CDR1 SGHRS and CDR2 YFSETQ. The V gene end was trimmed by 6 bases and the J gene end by 5 bases; junction bases not matched to a gene: 4. Written as DNA, the CDR3 is TGCGCCAGCACCGAGACTAGCGACAATGAGCAGTTCTTC. Protein: CASTETSDNEQFF.

V usage is TRBV29-1 and J usage is TRBJ1-4; possible D gene TRBD1, 6 bases. Germline V gene sequence: CDR1 SQVTM, CDR2 ANQGSEA. This CDR3 has 13 residues. V lost 7 bases, J lost 7 bases, and 16 bases lay in between. CDR3 nucleotide sequence: TGCAGCGCCGGTGACAGGATTGTTGAAAAACTGTTTTTT. Protein sequence: CSAGDRIVEKLFF.

The chain couples TRBV2 to TRBJ2-5; TRBD1 matches 7 bases. The CDR3 has 12 amino acids. From germline, CDR1 is SNHLY and CDR2 FYNNEI. V shed 8 bases and J 4 bases; nucleotides not matched to a gene: 4. The CDR3 DNA sequence: TGTGCCAGCGGGACAGCGGTAGAGACCCAGTACTTC. Protein product: CASGTAVETQYF.

The chain is built from TRBV7-6 and TRBJ2-7; a weak D match, TRBD1 (6 bases). Germline V gene sequence: CDR1 SGHVS, CDR2 FNYEAQ. V gave up 5 bases and J gave up 1 base, with 18 bases separating them. The length of the CDR3 is 16 residues. As DNA, the CDR3 is TGTGCCAGCAGCCCACTAACCCTACAGGGTTCCTACGAGCAGTACTTC. This translates into CASSPLTLQGSYEQYF.

The V call is TRBV4-1, the J call TRBJ1-2; TRBD1 might be the D (5 bases). Germline V lookup: CDR1 MGHRA, CDR2 YSYEKL. This CDR3 contains 16 residues. V gave up 0 bases and J gave up 7 bases, with 18 bases separating them. CDR3 in amino acids: CASSQDPGVGTIGYTF. CDR3 nucleotide sequence: TGCGCCAGCAGCCAAGATCCGGGGGTAGGAACTATTGGCTACACCTTC.

The J gene is TRBJ1-2, the V gene TRBV7-9; 7 positions match TRBD1. CDR3 length equals 15 residues. The germline V gene encodes CDR1 SEHNR and CDR2 FQNEAQ (reference sequence). V shed 5 bases, J shed 2 bases, and the junction held 8 bases outside the gene matches. The DNA for the CDR3 is TGTGCCAGCAGCCTACCCGGACAGGCAAACTATGGCTACACCTTC. The encoded protein is CASSLPGQANYGYTF.

This clone was seen a handful of times. This chain joins TRBV10-3 and TRBJ2-7, with 7 positions matching TRBD1. Per germline, CDR1 ENHRY and CDR2 SYGVKD. The CDR3 length is 13 residues. J was trimmed by 0 bases and V by 9 bases; bases with no gene match: 5. CDR3 amino acids: CAMSRDSSYEQYF. The CDR3 DNA sequence: TGTGCCATGTCCCGGGACAGCTCCTACGAGCAGTACTTC.

The chain uses TRBV5-1 and TRBJ1-1, with 8 bases aligning to TRBD1. The V gene's germline CDR1 is SGHRS and CDR2 YFSETQ. This CDR3 is 14 amino acids long. Germline trimming cut 1 base from V and 4 bases from J; bases unmatched to any gene: 3. CDR3 coding DNA: TGCGCCAGCAGCTTGACGGACAGGGTCACTGAAGCTTTCTTT. This codes for CASSLTDRVTEAFF.

The V gene is TRBV7-8, the J gene TRBJ1-2; TRBD1 matches 7 bases. This CDR3 has 13 residues. CDR1 and CDR2 from the germline V gene are SGHVS and FQNEAQ. Losses at the gene ends were 5 bases for V and 8 bases for J; bases not matched to a gene: 8. For the CDR3, the DNA is TGTGCCAGCAGCCCAGACAGGGTGCAGGGCTACACCTTC. This codes for CASSPDRVQGYTF.